This TCR beta chain was sequenced in a study of shared clonotypes between healthy human individuals. The overall study: With ages of 18 to 49, the donors were a couple of women and a few men.

Produced via immunoSEQ multiplex PCR; TCRdb's table is partial and in-frame only. Among 100,000 or so clones, about half were seen once, and the ten largest hold about 14%. The germline CDR1 and CDR2 sequences are MNHNS and SASEGT. This CDR3 has 14 residues. Trimming pared 8 bases from V and 5 bases from J, leaving 19 bases between. The gene calls are TRBV6-1 and TRBJ2-7; tentative D call: TRBD1 (5 bases). The clonotype comes from a woman between 40 and 50 years old in good health. Some clones in this sample may be carry-over from other donors' samples. Material: PBMCs. Written as DNA, the CDR3 is TGTGCCAGCGAACAGGTAGGCGACCTCCACGAGCAGTACTTC. It is translated as CASEQVGDLHEQYF.